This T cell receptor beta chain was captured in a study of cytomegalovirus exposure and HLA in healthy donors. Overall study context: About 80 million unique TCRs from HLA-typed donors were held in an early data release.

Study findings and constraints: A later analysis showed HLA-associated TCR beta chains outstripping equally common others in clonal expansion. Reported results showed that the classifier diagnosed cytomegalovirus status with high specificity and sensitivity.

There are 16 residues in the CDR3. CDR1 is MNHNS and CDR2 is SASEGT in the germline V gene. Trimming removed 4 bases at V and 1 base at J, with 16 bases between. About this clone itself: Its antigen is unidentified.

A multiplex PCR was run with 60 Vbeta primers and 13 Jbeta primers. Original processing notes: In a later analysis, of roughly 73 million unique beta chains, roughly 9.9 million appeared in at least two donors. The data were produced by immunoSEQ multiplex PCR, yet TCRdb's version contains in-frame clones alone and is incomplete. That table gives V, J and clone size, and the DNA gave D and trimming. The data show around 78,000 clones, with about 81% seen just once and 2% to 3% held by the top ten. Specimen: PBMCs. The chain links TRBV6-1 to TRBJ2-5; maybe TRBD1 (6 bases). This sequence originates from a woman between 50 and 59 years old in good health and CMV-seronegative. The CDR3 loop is CASSGGQPRLQETQYF. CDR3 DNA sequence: TGTGCCAGCAGTGGAGGACAGCCCAGGCTCCAAGAGACCCAGTACTTC.